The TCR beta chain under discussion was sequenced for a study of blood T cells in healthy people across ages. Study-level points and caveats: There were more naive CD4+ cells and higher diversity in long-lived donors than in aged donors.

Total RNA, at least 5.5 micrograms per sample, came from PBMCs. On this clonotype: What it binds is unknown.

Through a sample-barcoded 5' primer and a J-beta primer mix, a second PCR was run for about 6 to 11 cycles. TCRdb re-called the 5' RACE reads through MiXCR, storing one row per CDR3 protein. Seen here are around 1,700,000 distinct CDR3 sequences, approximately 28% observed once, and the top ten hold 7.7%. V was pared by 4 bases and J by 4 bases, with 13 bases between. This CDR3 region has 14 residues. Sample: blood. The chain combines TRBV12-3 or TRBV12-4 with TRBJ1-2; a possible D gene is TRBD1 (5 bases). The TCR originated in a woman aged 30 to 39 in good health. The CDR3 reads CASSWAGTFYGYTF. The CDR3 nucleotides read TGTGCCAGCAGTTGGGCAGGGACCTTCTATGGCTACACCTTC.